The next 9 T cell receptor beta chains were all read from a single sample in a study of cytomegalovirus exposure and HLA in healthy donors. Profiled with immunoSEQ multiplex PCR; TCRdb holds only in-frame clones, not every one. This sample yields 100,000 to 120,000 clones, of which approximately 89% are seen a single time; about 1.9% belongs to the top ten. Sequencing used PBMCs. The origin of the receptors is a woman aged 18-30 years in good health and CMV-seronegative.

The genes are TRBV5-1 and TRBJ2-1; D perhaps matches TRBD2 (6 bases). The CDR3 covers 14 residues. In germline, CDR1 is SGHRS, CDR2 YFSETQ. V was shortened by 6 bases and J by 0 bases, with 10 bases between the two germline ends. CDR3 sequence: CASTSVSSYNEQFF. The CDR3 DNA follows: TGCGCCAGCACTAGCGTGAGCTCCTACAATGAGCAGTTCTTC.

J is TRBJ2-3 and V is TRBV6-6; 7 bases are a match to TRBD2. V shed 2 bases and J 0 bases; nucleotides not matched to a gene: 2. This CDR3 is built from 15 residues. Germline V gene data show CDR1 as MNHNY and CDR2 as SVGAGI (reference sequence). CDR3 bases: TGTGCCAGCAGTTACAAGGGAGGGAGCACAGATACGCAGTATTTT. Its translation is CASSYKGGSTDTQYF.

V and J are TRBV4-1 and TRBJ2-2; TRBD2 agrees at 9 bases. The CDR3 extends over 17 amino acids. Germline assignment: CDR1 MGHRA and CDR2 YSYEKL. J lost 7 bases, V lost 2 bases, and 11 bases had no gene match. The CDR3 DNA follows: TGCGCCAGCAGCCAATATAGAGAGAGCGGGAGGAACGGGGAGCTGTTTTTT. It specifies CASSQYRESGRNGELFF.

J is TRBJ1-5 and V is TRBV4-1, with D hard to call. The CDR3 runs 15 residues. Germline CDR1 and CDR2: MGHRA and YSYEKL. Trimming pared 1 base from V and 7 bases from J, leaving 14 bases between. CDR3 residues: CASSQVGGLRQPQHF. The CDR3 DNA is TGCGCCAGCAGCCAAGTGGGAGGGTTAAGGCAGCCCCAGCATTTT.

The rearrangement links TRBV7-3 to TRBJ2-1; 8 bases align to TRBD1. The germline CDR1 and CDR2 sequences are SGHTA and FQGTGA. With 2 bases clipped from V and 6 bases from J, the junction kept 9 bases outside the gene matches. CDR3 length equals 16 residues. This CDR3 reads CASSLYPRDRFNEQFF. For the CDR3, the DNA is TGTGCCAGCAGCTTATACCCCCGGGACAGGTTCAATGAGCAGTTCTTC.

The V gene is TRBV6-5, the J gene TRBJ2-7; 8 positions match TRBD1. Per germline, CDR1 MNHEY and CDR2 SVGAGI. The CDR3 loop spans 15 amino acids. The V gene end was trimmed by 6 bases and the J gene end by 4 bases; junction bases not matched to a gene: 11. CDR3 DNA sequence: TGTGCCAGCAGGCAGGGGGCTCTTACAAAGTACGAGCAGTACTTC. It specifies CASRQGALTKYEQYF.

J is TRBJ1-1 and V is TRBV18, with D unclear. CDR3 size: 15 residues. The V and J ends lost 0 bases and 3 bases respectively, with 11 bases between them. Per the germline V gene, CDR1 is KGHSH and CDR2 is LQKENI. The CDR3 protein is CASSPPSISDTEAFF. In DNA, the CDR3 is TGTGCCAGCTCACCACCTTCAATATCAGACACTGAAGCTTTCTTT.

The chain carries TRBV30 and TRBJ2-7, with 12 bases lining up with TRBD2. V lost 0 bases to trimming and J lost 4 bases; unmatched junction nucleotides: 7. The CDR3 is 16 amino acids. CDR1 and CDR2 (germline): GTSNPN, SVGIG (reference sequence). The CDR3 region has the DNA TGTGCCTGGAGTGTTTTCCCACTAGCGGGGGGTTACGAGCAGTACTTC. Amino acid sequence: CAWSVFPLAGGYEQYF.

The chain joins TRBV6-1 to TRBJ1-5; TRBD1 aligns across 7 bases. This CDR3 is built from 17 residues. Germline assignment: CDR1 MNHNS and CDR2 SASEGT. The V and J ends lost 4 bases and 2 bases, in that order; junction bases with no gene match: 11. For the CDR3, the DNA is TGTGCCAGCAGTGGGAACAGGGGTCTGGGGGGCAATCAGCCCCAGCATTTT. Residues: CASSGNRGLGGNQPQHF.